Sequencing of this TCR beta chain was carried out in a study of CD8+ T cells in alopecia areata. Study overall: Treated individuals took tofacitinib by mouth, 5 to 10 mg twice daily. Broader study findings: Clonality in lesional scalp, especially alopecia totalis/universalis, exceeded that of normal scalp. Tofacitinib significantly decreased scalp clonality and expanded CD8+ clones among top 100. Scalp repertoires also include resident alphabeta T cells from normal skin.

The germline gives CDR1 SGHTA, CDR2 FQGTGA. This CDR3 has 13 residues. Unmatched junction bases numbered 6, after V lost 5 bases and J lost 10 bases. The treatment denotes: oral pan-JAK inhibitor, 5-10 mg twice daily. Once RNA had been extracted, it was reverse transcribed into cDNA to act as the sequencing template. The protocol was immunoSEQ multiplex PCR, while the TCRdb copy is restricted to in-frame clones and leaves out a portion. The sample lists about 180,000 clones; around half were seen once. This clone appeared a few times. Antigen unknown. The chain has TRBV7-3 and TRBJ2-1; 9 positions agree with TRBD1. This receptor was obtained from a human donor with alopecia areata. Source: CD8+ T cells sorted from blood, taken at week 24, from a patient treated with tofacitinib. The CDR3 spells CASSLGQGYEQFF. The DNA of the CDR3 is TGTGCCAGCAGCCTAGGACAGGGGTACGAGCAGTTCTTC.